A single sample gave rise to the 16 T cell receptor beta chains below, sequenced in a study of blood T cell repertoires in COVID-19. The method was immunoSEQ multiplex PCR; TCRdb's version includes in-frame clones alone and lacks a portion of them. The data show a few hundred thousand clones, about 88% seen once. The source material was peripheral blood. The receptors shown here come from a man between 65 and 85 years old with acute or convalescent COVID-19.

CDR3 bases: TGTGCCAGCAGAGACGAGGCAAGCTCCTACAATGAGCAGTTCTTC. It translates to CASRDEASSYNEQFF. This sequence joins TRBV6-1 and TRBJ2-1, with D unclear. The V gene lost 6 bases and the J gene lost 0 bases, with 12 bases spanning the gap. CDR1 and CDR2 (germline): MNHNS, SASEGT. The CDR3 is made up of 15 amino acids.

V is TRBV6-5 and J is TRBJ2-7, with D possibly TRBD2 on 6 matching bases. Trimming pared 7 bases from V and 4 bases from J, leaving 20 bases between. The CDR3 is made up of 15 amino acids. Germline V gene lookup returns CDR1 MNHEY and CDR2 SVGAGI. DNA of the CDR3: TGTGCCAGCAAGACCGAGTTTTGGGGGGTATACGAGCAGTACTTC. Translating it yields CASKTEFWGVYEQYF.

The V and J genes are TRBV27 and TRBJ1-1; 7 bases map to TRBD1. V was pared by 5 bases and J by 0 bases, with 3 bases of the junction left unmatched. The germline gives CDR1 MNHEY, CDR2 SMNVEV (reference sequence). The CDR3 length is 14 residues. CDR3 protein: CASSRQGMNTEAFF. The DNA of the CDR3 is TGTGCCAGCAGTCGACAGGGAATGAACACTGAAGCTTTCTTT.

The V gene is TRBV27, the J gene TRBJ2-7; D call uncertain. This CDR3 spans 11 amino acids. The germline V gene has CDR1 MNHEY and CDR2 SMNVEV (reference sequence). Trimming pared 6 bases from V and 8 bases from J, leaving 11 bases between. The DNA for the CDR3 is TGTGCCAGCAGATCACCGCTAAAGCAGTACTTC. Translated: CASRSPLKQYF.

As regards this clone: This sample includes further DNA sequences coding for the same CDR3. The chain couples TRBV5-1 to TRBJ2-1; 10 positions agree with TRBD2. Trimming at V came to 3 bases and at J to 0 bases, leaving 0 bases not matched to a gene. The CDR3 sequence is 15 residues long. The V gene's germline CDR1 is SGHRS and CDR2 YFSETQ. The CDR3 coding sequence is TGCGCCAGCAGCTCTAGCGGGAGCTCCTACAATGAGCAGTTCTTC. It codes for CASSSSGSSYNEQFF.

J is TRBJ2-1 and V is TRBV5-4; 8 bases fit TRBD2. CDR1 and CDR2 (germline): SGHNT, YYREEE (reference sequence). This CDR3 is built from 14 residues. V shed 8 bases and J 0 bases; nucleotides not matched to a gene: 4. In DNA form, the CDR3 reads TGTGCCAGTATGAGCGGGAGCTCCTACAATGAGCAGTTCTTC. Translating gives CASMSGSSYNEQFF.

The chain has TRBV11-2 and TRBJ2-3; D unclear. The CDR3 has 16 amino acids. The germline V gene has CDR1 SGHAT and CDR2 FQNNGV. V dropped 1 base and J dropped 4 bases, with 15 bases sitting between them. The CDR3 loop is CASSLGSMAYADTQYF. The DNA for the CDR3 is TGTGCCAGCAGCTTAGGGAGCATGGCCTACGCAGATACGCAGTATTTT. Drawing the rest from reference TRBV11-2 and TRBJ2-3, the complete variable domain is EAGVAQSPRYKIIEKRQSVAFWCNPISGHATLYWYQQILGQGPKLLIQFQNNGVVDDSQLPKDRFSAERLKGVDSTLKIQPAKLEDSAVYLCASSLGSMAYADTQYFGPGTRLTVL.

The chain uses TRBV11-2 and TRBJ2-1; 7 nucleotides match TRBD2. The CDR3 length is 14 residues. Germline CDR1 and CDR2: SGHAT and FQNNGV. Trimming removed 6 bases from V and 2 bases from J; junction bases left unmatched: 4. In DNA form, the CDR3 reads TGTGCCAGCAGGGAGCGGGATACCTACAATGAGCAGTTCTTC. Translation: CASRERDTYNEQFF.

The rearrangement uses TRBV2 and TRBJ2-2; perhaps TRBD2 as D (6 bases). The ends were cut back, 7 bases at V and 0 bases at J, with 15 bases in the middle. Germline V gene data show CDR1 as SNHLY and CDR2 as FYNNEI. This CDR3 spans 16 amino acids. As DNA, the CDR3 is TGTGCCAGCATACATGGCGGGACGTCGAACACCGGGGAGCTGTTTTTT. As protein: CASIHGGTSNTGELFF.

The chain employs TRBV12-3 or TRBV12-4 and TRBJ1-5, with D perhaps matching TRBD1 (6 bases). The CDR3 contains 12 residues. The V and J ends lost 5 bases and 11 bases respectively, with 13 bases between them. The CDR3 spells CASSEGPGAQHF. CDR3 nucleotides: TGTGCCAGCAGTGAAGGACCAGGGGCCCAGCATTTT.

The chain carries TRBV20-1 and TRBJ1-1; TRBD1 matches at 7 bases. This CDR3 spans 11 amino acids. Germline loops: CDR1 DFQATT, CDR2 SNEGSKA (reference sequence). Losses at the gene ends were 2 bases for V and 8 bases for J; bases not matched to a gene: 2. The CDR3 nucleotides are TGCAGTGCTAGAAGGGACAGAGAAGCTTTCTTT. Protein: CSARRDREAFF.

The rearrangement links TRBV7-2 to TRBJ2-7; 9 bases fit TRBD2. The CDR3 sequence is 18 residues long. Germline CDR1 is SGHTA and CDR2 is FQGNSA. V gave up 5 bases and J gave up 6 bases; unmatched junction bases: 20. This CDR3 is CASSATHRRQAGGGEQYF. The CDR3 DNA reads as TGTGCCAGCAGCGCTACCCATCGCCGGCAAGCGGGAGGAGGCGAGCAGTACTTC.

V and J are TRBV5-1 and TRBJ2-3, with D perhaps matching TRBD2 (6 bases). The CDR3 extends over 16 amino acids. Germline loops: CDR1 SGHRS, CDR2 YFSETQ. Trimming stripped 4 bases from V and 5 bases from J, with 20 bases between. CDR3 DNA sequence: TGCGCCAGCAGCAATATTAGGACGGCGGGGCGAGATACGCAGTATTTT. Its protein is CASSNIRTAGRDTQYF.

CDR3: CASSLTGSYGYTF. The CDR3 nucleotides read TGCGCCAGCAGCTTGACAGGAAGCTATGGCTACACCTTC. The rearrangement links TRBV5-1 to TRBJ1-2, with D perhaps matching TRBD1 (5 bases). The length of the CDR3 is 13 residues. The V gene's germline CDR1 is SGHRS and CDR2 YFSETQ. Trimming removed 1 base at V and 4 bases at J, with 8 bases between.

V usage is TRBV13 and J usage is TRBJ2-1; 8 nucleotides match TRBD1. CDR1 and CDR2 from the germline V gene are PRHDT and FYEKMQ (reference sequence). With V trimmed by 5 bases and J by 7 bases, 10 bases remained unmatched. This CDR3 is built from 15 residues. CDR3 sequence: CASSPLTGAVNEQFF. CDR3 bases: TGTGCCAGCAGCCCCCTGACAGGGGCGGTAAATGAGCAGTTCTTC. Filled out from reference TRBV13 and TRBJ2-1, the complete variable domain reads AAGVIQSPRHLIKEKRETATLKCYPIPRHDTVYWYQQGPGQDPQFLISFYEKMQSDKGSIPDRFSAQQFSDYHSELNMSSLELGDSALYFCASSPLTGAVNEQFFGPGTRLTVL.

This clone was picked up one time. The chain uses TRBV25-1 and TRBJ1-5, with D tentatively TRBD1 (5 bases). Trimming removed 6 bases at V and 2 bases at J, with 11 bases between. Germline V gives CDR1 MGHDK, CDR2 SYGVNS. This CDR3 is built from 14 residues. CDR3 in DNA: TGTGCCAGCAGCCCACTCAGGGGCAATCAGCCCCAGCATTTT. This gives the protein CASSPLRGNQPQHF.